This TCR beta chain was captured in a study of T cells in Graves' hyperthyroidism and ophthalmopathy. Study at large: The initial diagnosis was the point when peripheral blood was collected, ahead of any treatment.

In the case of this clonotype: One end of the junction does not line up with germline, which may come from a read error.

CDR3 size: 15 residues. The V gene's germline CDR1 is SGHDT and CDR2 YYEEEE. TCR beta CDR3 regions were amplified from RNA transcripts. First-round RT-PCR with HTBI primers amplified the TCR CDR3 region. Via MiXCR, TCRdb re-called the multiplex PCR reads, giving one row per CDR3 protein. This repertoire shows fewer than 250,000 distinct CDR3 sequences, around 26% found once; its top ten account for around 40%. Together with thyroid ultrasound, orbital computed tomography, serum thyroxine and TRAb, clinical symptoms were used for diagnoses. The rearrangement joins TRBV5-6 to TRBJ1-2; D is ambiguous. The clonotype comes from a woman aged 40 to 50 with Graves' ophthalmopathy. What was sequenced was blood. The CDR3: CASSPGRGGGYGYNF. In nucleotides, the CDR3 is TGTGCCAGCAGCCCCGGGAGAGGAGGCGGCTATGGCTACAACTTC.